Listed below are T cell receptor beta chains from one sample, sequenced in a study of control samples from healthy donors and cancer patients. Sequenced by immunoSEQ multiplex PCR; TCRdb stores in-frame clones only, minus some. The sample holds around 130,000 clones, around nine tenths seen once. The sequenced sample consisted of blood. These receptors were taken from a man aged 25-45 years in good health. Each CDR3 is given without its conserved first and last residue.

j_call	v_call	cdr3_aa
TRBJ2-1	TRBV14	ASSLVQGRNEQF
TRBJ1-1	TRBV7-9	ASSLDGWAEAF
TRBJ2-7	TRBV3-1/TRBV3-2	ASSPFGGGGEQY
TRBJ2-6	TRBV11-3	ASSLVIRDSLPGVLT
TRBJ1-2	TRBV18	ASSPGGGYYGYT
TRBJ1-5	TRBV6-6	ASSYRGSNQPQH
TRBJ2-5	TRBV2	ASSGPGLVETQY
TRBJ1-2	TRBV24-1	ATSAPSTGSVRGYT
TRBJ1-1	TRBV6-5	ASRYRGINTEAF
TRBJ1-1	TRBV3-1/TRBV3-2	ASSQARRVMAEAF
TRBJ2-2	TRBV7-2	ASSLEFGTGELF
TRBJ2-3	TRBV29-1	SVEGSGGIDTQY
TRBJ2-5	TRBV5-6	ASSRTSEETQY
TRBJ1-1	TRBV14	ASRPIMNTEAF
TRBJ2-3	TRBV7-2	ASSLELASTDTQY
TRBJ2-2	TRBV13	ASRLAGDTGELF
TRBJ2-3	TRBV5-5	ASSETSVFTDTQY
TRBJ1-6	TRBV30	AWSAPTGGINNSPLH
TRBJ1-6	TRBV19	ASRVSRDLKDSPLH
TRBJ1-2	TRBV7-3	ASGRGGGYT
TRBJ1-4	TRBV18	ASSPGTGFATNEKLF
TRBJ1-6	TRBV19	ASSSGLLGSPLH
TRBJ1-5	TRBV11-2	ASSPGLVQPQH
TRBJ1-2	TRBV3-1/TRBV3-2	ASSLLTGTGFYGYT
TRBJ1-1	TRBV6-5	AARTGTNTEAF
TRBJ2-1	TRBV24-1	ATSDERLAGGDNEQF
TRBJ1-2	TRBV27	ASSLSNRGFYGYT
TRBJ1-4	TRBV2	ASSGQAGRKLF
TRBJ1-1	TRBV7-3	ASSLQENTEAF
TRBJ1-5	TRBV23-1	ASSHPRQREDQPQH
TRBJ1-2	TRBV6-5	ASSPTGTGGGYT
TRBJ1-1	TRBV5-1	ASSLGQVNTEAF
TRBJ1-6	TRBV7-2	ASSLDGRRSSYNSPLH
TRBJ1-5	TRBV12-5	ASRGRDQPQH
TRBJ1-2	TRBV10-3	AISERANYGYT
TRBJ2-5	TRBV19	ASSIVSGSKKETQY
TRBJ1-4	TRBV5-1	ASSFQGEDEKLF
TRBJ2-1	TRBV29-1	SVEDGSGGAWYNEQF
TRBJ1-1	TRBV10-3	AISDRQDGGTEAF
TRBJ2-3	TRBV10-1	ASTKGDLESDTQY
TRBJ1-1	TRBV7-2	ASSLVGTGGTEAF
TRBJ1-2	TRBV7-9	ASSLGDTGNYGYT
TRBJ1-5	TRBV30	AWSVGAESNQPQH
TRBJ1-3	TRBV30	AWNGNSGNTIY
TRBJ2-7	TRBV6-5	AVGTVSYEQY
TRBJ1-5	TRBV5-8	ASSLGYGTEVLESQH
TRBJ1-2	TRBV11-2	ASSSLGYGYT
TRBJ2-5	TRBV4-1	ASSPRGSGGRQETQY
TRBJ1-1	TRBV6-1	ASSEGGQGFRLEAF
TRBJ1-4	TRBV7-8	ASSYPPTNEKLF
TRBJ1-5	TRBV12-3/TRBV12-4	ASSLREGQPQH